The 7 T cell receptor beta chains reported below all come from one sample, sequenced in a study of Tregs in tolerant kidney transplant recipients. Profiling relied on immunoSEQ multiplex PCR, and the TCRdb table lists in-frame clones only, not all of them. The table has hundreds of thousands of clones, more than 65% seen once. What was sequenced was CD4+ T cells from blood. Receptors were obtained from a human donor in good health.

The chain carries TRBV10-1 and TRBJ1-1; D unresolved. The CDR3 covers 14 residues. CDR1 and CDR2 (germline): WNHNN, SYGVQD (reference sequence). The V and J ends lost 0 bases and 8 bases respectively, with 13 bases between them. The CDR3 DNA reads as TGCGCCAGCAGTGAGTCTCAGCACGGCAGCGAAGCTTTCTTT. Its protein product is CASSESQHGSEAFF.

This rearrangement joins TRBV4-1 to TRBJ2-2; D possibly uses TRBD1 or TRBD2 (5 bases each). CDR3 size: 16 residues. V lost 3 bases, J lost 6 bases, and 17 bases lay in between. From germline, CDR1 is MGHRA and CDR2 YSYEKL. CDR3 sequence: CASSQGTAKGAGELFF. In nucleotides, the CDR3 is TGCGCCAGCAGCCAGGGGACGGCAAAGGGAGCCGGGGAGCTGTTTTTT.

J is TRBJ2-7 and V is TRBV15, with a weak D call TRBD1 (5 bases). V shed 1 base and J shed 4 bases, with 8 bases lying between them. The CDR3 sequence is 13 residues long. Germline V gives CDR1 LNHNV, CDR2 YYDKDF (reference sequence). CDR3 in amino acids: CATSRAPGYEQYF. CDR3 bases: TGTGCCACCAGCAGAGCCCCAGGGTACGAGCAGTACTTC.

The V call is TRBV2, the J call TRBJ1-2; 7 bases are a match to TRBD1. Germline values: CDR1 SNHLY, CDR2 FYNNEI. V dropped 4 bases and J dropped 2; count of bases not matched to a gene: 1. CDR3 length: 13 amino acids. The CDR3, as DNA: TGTGCCAGCAGTGGGGACAGAAACTATGGCTACACCTTC. It translates to CASSGDRNYGYTF.

This clone has just a few counts. This rearrangement joins TRBV4-1 to TRBJ2-1; 10 bases match TRBD2. Trimming took 4 bases from V and 0 from J; bases not matched to a gene: 6. Germline CDR1 MGHRA, CDR2 YSYEKL. This CDR3 region has 17 residues. CDR3 in amino acids: CASSLNSGRSSYNEQFF. CDR3 nucleotides: TGCGCCAGCAGCCTCAATAGCGGGAGGAGCTCCTACAATGAGCAGTTCTTC.

This chain links TRBV11-2 with TRBJ1-1; D gene ambiguous. Per germline, CDR1 SGHAT and CDR2 FQNNGV. Trimming cost V 1 base and J 7 bases, with 13 bases left between them. The CDR3 extends over 14 amino acids. The CDR3 loop is CASSLGSSHHEAFF. As DNA, the CDR3 is TGTGCCAGCAGCTTAGGGAGTAGCCATCATGAAGCTTTCTTT.

The chain combines TRBV7-2 with TRBJ2-5; possible D gene TRBD1, 5 bases. Germline lookup yields CDR1 SGHTA and CDR2 FQGNSA. This CDR3 contains 15 residues. V lost 1 base and J lost 4, with 13 bases in between. The CDR3 is CASSLVKGTGETQYF. The CDR3 DNA reads TGTGCCAGCAGCTTAGTAAAAGGAACAGGAGAGACCCAGTACTTC.